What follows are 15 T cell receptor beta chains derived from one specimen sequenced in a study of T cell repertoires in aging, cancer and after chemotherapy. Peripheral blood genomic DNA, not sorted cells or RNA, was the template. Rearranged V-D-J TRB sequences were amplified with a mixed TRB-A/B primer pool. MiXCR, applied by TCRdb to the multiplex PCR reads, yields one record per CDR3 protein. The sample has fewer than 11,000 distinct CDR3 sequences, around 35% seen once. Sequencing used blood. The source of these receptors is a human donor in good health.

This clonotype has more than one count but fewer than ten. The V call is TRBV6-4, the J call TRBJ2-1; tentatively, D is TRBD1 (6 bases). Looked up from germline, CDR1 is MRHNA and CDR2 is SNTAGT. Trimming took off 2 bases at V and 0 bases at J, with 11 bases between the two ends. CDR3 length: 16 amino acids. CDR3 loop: CASSDQGSSSYNEQFF. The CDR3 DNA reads TGTGCCAGCAGTGACCAGGGGTCGAGCTCCTACAATGAGCAGTTCTTC.

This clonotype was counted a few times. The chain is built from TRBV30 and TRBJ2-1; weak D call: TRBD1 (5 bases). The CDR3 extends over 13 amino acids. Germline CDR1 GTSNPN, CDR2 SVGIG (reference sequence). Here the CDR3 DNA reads TGTGCTTACACGCAGGGCCCCTACAATGAGCAGTTCTTC. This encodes CAYTQGPYNEQFF.

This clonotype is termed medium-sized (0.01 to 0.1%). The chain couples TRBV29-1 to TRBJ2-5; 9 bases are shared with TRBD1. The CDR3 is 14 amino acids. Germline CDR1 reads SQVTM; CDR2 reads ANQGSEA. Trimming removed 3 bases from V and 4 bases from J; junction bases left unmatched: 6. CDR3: CSVDKGQGGETQYF. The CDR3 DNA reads TGCAGCGTTGACAAGGGACAGGGAGGAGAGACCCAGTACTTC.

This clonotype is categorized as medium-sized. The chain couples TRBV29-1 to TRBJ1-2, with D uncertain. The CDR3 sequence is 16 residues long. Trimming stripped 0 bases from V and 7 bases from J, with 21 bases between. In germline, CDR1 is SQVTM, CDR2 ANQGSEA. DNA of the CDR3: TGCAGCGTTGAAGATGTGGGAACTGAGCCCGAGCGTGGCTACACCTTC. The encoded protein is CSVEDVGTEPERGYTF.

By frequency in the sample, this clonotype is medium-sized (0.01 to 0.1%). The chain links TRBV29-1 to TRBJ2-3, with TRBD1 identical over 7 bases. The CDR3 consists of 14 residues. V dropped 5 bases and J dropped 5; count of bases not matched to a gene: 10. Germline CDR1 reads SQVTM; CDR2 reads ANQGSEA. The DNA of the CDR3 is TGCAGCGTTAAGGGGACAGCTGGGGAAGATACGCAGTATTTT. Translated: CSVKGTAGEDTQYF.

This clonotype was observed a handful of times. The CDR3 is CASSDRGGDTGELFF. In DNA, the CDR3 is TGTGCCAGCAGCGACAGGGGAGGGGACACCGGGGAGCTGTTTTTT. The V and J genes are TRBV6-2 or TRBV6-3 and TRBJ2-2, with D possibly matching TRBD1 (8 bases). This CDR3 comprises 15 residues. CDR1 is MNHEY and CDR2 is SVGEGT in the germline V gene. V was clipped by 6 bases and J by 3 bases, with 14 bases between them.

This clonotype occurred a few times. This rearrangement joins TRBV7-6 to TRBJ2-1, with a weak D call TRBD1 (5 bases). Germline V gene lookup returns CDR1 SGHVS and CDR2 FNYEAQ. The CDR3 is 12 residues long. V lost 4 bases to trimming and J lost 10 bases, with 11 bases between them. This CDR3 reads CASSSDSAEQFF. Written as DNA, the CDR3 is TGTGCCAGCAGCTCAGACAGCGCGGAGCAGTTCTTC.

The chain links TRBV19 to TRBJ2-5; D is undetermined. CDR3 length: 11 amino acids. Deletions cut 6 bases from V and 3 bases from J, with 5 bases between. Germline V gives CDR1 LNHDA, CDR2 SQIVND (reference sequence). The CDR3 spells CASSLKETQYF. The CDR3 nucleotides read TGTGCCAGTAGCCTTAAAGAGACCCAGTACTTC. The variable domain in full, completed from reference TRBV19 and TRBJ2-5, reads DGGITQSPKYLFRKEGQNVTLSCEQNLNHDAMYWYRQDPGQGLRLIYYSQIVNDFQKGDIAEGYSVSREKKESFPLTVTSAQKNPTAFYLCASSLKETQYFGPGTRLLVL.

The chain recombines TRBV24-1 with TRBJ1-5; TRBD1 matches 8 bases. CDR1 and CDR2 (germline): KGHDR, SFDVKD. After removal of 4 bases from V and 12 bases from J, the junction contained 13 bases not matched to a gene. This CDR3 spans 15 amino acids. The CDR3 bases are TGTGCCACCAGTGAATCGGGACAGGTCACGGCGGTCCAGCATTTT. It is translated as CATSESGQVTAVQHF.

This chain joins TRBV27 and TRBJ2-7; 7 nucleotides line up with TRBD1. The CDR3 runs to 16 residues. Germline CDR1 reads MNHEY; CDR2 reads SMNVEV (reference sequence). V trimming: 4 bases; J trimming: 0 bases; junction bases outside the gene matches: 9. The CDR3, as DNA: TGTGCCAGCAGTTCCACCGGACAGGTGAGCTCCTACGAGCAGTACTTC. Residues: CASSSTGQVSSYEQYF.

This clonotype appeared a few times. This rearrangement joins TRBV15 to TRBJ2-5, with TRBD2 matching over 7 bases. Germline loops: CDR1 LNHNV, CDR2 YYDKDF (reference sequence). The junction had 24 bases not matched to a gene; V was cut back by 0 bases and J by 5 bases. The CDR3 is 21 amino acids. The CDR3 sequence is CATSRDRGRASATSGGETQYF. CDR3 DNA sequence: TGTGCCACCAGCAGAGATAGAGGACGAGCTAGCGCAACCTCCGGGGGGGAGACCCAGTACTTC.

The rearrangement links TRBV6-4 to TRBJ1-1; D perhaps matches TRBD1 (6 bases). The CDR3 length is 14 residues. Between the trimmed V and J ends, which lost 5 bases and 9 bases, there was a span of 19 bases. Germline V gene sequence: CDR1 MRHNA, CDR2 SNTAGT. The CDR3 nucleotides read TGTGCCAGCAGTTTAGGGACAAAGCGTGGGCAAGCTTTCTTT. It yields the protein CASSLGTKRGQAFF.

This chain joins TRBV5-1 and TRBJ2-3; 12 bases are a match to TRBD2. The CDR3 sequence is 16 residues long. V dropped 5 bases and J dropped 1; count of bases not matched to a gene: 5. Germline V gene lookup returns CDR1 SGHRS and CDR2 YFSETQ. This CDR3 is CASRTSGSRGTDTQYF. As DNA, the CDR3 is TGCGCCAGCAGGACTAGCGGGAGCCGGGGCACAGATACGCAGTATTTT.

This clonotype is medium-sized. The CDR3, as DNA: TGTGCCAGTAGTTTCCCGGCGAACACCGGGGAGCTGTTTTTT. Its translation is CASSFPANTGELFF. The gene calls are TRBV19 and TRBJ2-2; D is undetermined. The CDR3 consists of 14 residues. V dropped 5 bases and J dropped 0 bases, with 7 bases sitting between them. CDR1 LNHDA and CDR2 SQIVND come from the germline V gene (reference sequence).

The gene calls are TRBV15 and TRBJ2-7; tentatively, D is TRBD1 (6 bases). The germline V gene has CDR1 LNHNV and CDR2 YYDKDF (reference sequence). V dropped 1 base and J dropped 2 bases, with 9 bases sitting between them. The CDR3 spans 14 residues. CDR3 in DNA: TGTGCCACCAGCAGAGGCAGGGGCCCCTACGAGCAGTACTTC. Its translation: CATSRGRGPYEQYF.